What follows is one T cell receptor beta chain and its context. Its antigen remains unidentified. The data belong to a study of cytomegalovirus exposure and HLA in healthy donors. Primers: 60 Vbeta forward and 13 Jbeta reverse. Here immunoSEQ multiplex PCR was the method, and the copy in TCRdb shows in-frame clones only, minus some. Here the sample spans 90,000 to 95,000 clones, roughly 80% being singletons. Study results and caveats: TCR beta V- and J-gene trimming, according to a later analysis, was linked to a missense DCLRE1C variant.

The ends lost 6 bases at V and 4 bases at J; junction bases unmatched: 5. Germline V lookup: CDR1 SQVTM, CDR2 ANQGSEA. The length of the CDR3 is 12 residues. V is TRBV29-1 and J is TRBJ1-1; 7 positions match TRBD1. The sample taken for sequencing was PBMCs. The sequence was collected from a girl aged 2-10 years in good health and CMV-seropositive. CDR3 nucleotides: TGCAGCGTGAACAGGGGAGGCACTGAAGCTTTCTTT. It specifies CSVNRGGTEAFF.